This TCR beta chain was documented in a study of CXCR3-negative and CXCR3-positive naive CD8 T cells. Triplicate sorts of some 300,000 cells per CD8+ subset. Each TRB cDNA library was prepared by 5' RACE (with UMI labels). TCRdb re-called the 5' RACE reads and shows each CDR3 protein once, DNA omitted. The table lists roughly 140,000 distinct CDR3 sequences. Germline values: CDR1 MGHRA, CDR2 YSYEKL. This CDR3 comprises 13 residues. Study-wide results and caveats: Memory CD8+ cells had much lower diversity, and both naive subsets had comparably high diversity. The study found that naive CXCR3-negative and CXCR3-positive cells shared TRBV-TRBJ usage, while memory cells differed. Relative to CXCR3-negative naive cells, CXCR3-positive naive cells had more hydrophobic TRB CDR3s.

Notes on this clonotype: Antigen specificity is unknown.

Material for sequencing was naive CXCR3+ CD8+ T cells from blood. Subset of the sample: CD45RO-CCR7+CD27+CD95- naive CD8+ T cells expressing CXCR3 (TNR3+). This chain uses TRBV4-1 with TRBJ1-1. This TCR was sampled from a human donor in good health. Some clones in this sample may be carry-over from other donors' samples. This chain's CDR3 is CASSPSKGSEAFF.